This T cell receptor (beta chain) was profiled in a study of blood T cell repertoires in COVID-19 (dated by TCRdb to the early 2020s). Context from the whole study: Collaborator samples came from the United States, Italy and Spain and covered acute and convalescent phases of COVID-19. The prospective study material was composed of cDNA or gDNA derived from T cells, B-cell-depleted T cells, or PBMCs. The dataset comprised deeply sampled blood TCRbeta repertoires from subjects exposed to, actively infected with, or recovered from COVID-19. The repertoires were released in a freely available public database intended as a resource for research on the immune response to SARS-CoV-2. The samples were drawn from two sources: the first 160 participants of the ongoing ImmuneRACE study, and about 1,300 subjects contributed by 6 global collaborators. A de-identified subject ID, COVID-19 status, age in years and sex were almost always included in the sample metadata. Where HLA class I and class II types were available, the types were taken from metadata supplied by the sample provider, not from assay-based typing.

In the germline V gene, CDR1 corresponds to SQVTM and CDR2 to ANQGSEA. The germline V and J ends show losses of 4 bases and 6 bases respectively, and no gene match explains 4 bases of the junction. The CDR3 sequence holds 12 residues, the cysteine and phenylalanine included. The read is trimmed to its CDR3 DNA, 36 bases read in frame from base 1. TCRbeta CDR3 regions were amplified from genomic DNA by means of the immunoSEQ Assay, a bias-controlled multiplex PCR. Per the authors' processing: Within the assay, amplification of reference gene primers was used to estimate how many nucleated cells each sample contained. To quantify the absolute abundance of each unique TCRbeta CDR3 rearrangement, sequence reads were collapsed and filtered. For each sample, productive Simpson clonality was calculated by taking the square root of Simpson's diversity index across productive rearrangements. This immuneACCESS table, as held by TCRdb, lists in-frame sequences with V and J called but not all clones. Of the missing ones, under half trace to an unresolved V gene in checked studies; the others have no known cause. The DNA gave D and trimming, while V, J and clone size come from that table. This sample has approximately 170,000 clones in its table, and about 80% of those were observed once. Roughly 10% of the sample is taken by the ten largest.

Notes on this clone: Its antigen is currently not known. No base quality values were provided; no much bigger clone lies one nucleotide off.

Whole blood was collected in K2EDTA tubes by collaborating institutions according to the institutions' own protocols. Collaborator samples were shipped for TCRbeta analysis as frozen whole blood, isolated PBMCs, or DNA extracted from either sample type. Summary of the overall study and its limitations: The amount of clinical and demographic metadata varied by source and participant and was provided uncurated.

The receptor's source is a man between 70 and 80 years old with active or convalescent COVID-19. The material sequenced was peripheral blood. The sequence joins TRBV29-1 to TRBJ2-7, and 9 junctional nucleotides match TRBD1. The DNA sequence follows: TGCAGCGTTGTATTGGACAGGGGCGAGCAGTACTTC. Its product reads: CSVVLDRGEQYF.